These 7 T cell receptor beta chains share one sample of origin, sequenced in a study of T cell changes during pregnancy in multiple sclerosis. Method: immunoSEQ multiplex PCR; TCRdb's copy keeps in-frame clones and lacks some. There are about 76,000 clones in the sample; 80% to 95% occur only once, and 3.7% lies in the top ten. Sequenced here: peripheral blood, sampled after pregnancy. These receptor sequences come from a female donor in good health, enrolled as a control in a pregnancy study.

The J gene is TRBJ1-2, the V gene TRBV19; 10 bases are a match to TRBD1. Germline CDR1 LNHDA, CDR2 SQIVND (reference sequence). With V trimmed by 5 bases and J by 7 bases, 4 bases remained unmatched. The CDR3 length is 13 residues. The CDR3 here is CASSRQGASGYTF. The CDR3 DNA reads TGTGCCAGTAGTCGACAGGGGGCCAGTGGCTACACCTTC.

This clone was counted only a few times. This sequence joins TRBV27 and TRBJ2-7; a weak D match, TRBD1 (6 bases). The CDR3 totals 12 residues. Germline lookup yields CDR1 MNHEY and CDR2 SMNVEV (reference sequence). With 3 bases removed from V and 5 bases from J, the gap between germline ends came to 8 bases. CDR3 DNA: TGTGCCAGCAGTTTTTCAGGGGACGAGCAGTACTTC. This codes for CASSFSGDEQYF.

The chain links TRBV29-1 to TRBJ1-1; D remains unclear. With 0 bases removed from V and 10 bases from J, the gap between germline ends came to 6 bases. Germline assignment: CDR1 SQVTM and CDR2 ANQGSEA. The CDR3 totals 10 residues. The CDR3 loop reads CSVEDLGAFF. The DNA of the CDR3 is TGCAGCGTTGAAGATCTAGGAGCTTTCTTT.

This chain uses TRBV18 with TRBJ2-7, with 8 bases fitting TRBD1. CDR3 size: 15 residues. With 6 bases clipped from V and 6 bases from J, the junction kept 13 bases outside the gene matches. CDR1 is KGHSH and CDR2 is LQKENI in the germline V gene. CDR3 DNA sequence: TGTGCCAGCTCTCCCCCGGCCAGGGGGCCTGGCGAGCAGTACTTC. The encoded protein is CASSPPARGPGEQYF.

This clone was seen a single time. V and J are TRBV7-9 and TRBJ2-7; D gene ambiguous. The length of the CDR3 is 11 residues. CDR1 and CDR2 (germline): SEHNR, FQNEAQ (reference sequence). The V end lost 1 base, the J end lost 5 bases, and 3 bases lay between the germline ends. In DNA, the CDR3 is TGTGCCAGCAGCTTAGGTAACGAGCAGTACTTC. Its protein product is CASSLGNEQYF.

The V gene is TRBV27, the J gene TRBJ2-7; D is possibly TRBD2 (5 bases). Trimming removed 6 bases at V and 3 bases at J, with 12 bases between. Germline-derived CDR1 and CDR2 are MNHEY and SMNVEV (reference sequence). The length of the CDR3 is 13 residues. CDR3 loop: CASRRSGNYEQYF. The CDR3 bases are TGTGCCAGCAGGCGCTCGGGGAACTACGAGCAGTACTTC.

The chain uses TRBV7-2 and TRBJ2-2; TRBD2 agrees at 14 bases. The CDR3 has 17 residues. Germline values: CDR1 SGHTA, CDR2 FQGNSA. The ends lost 7 bases at V and 3 bases at J; junction bases unmatched: 7. CDR3 in amino acids: CASTPTSGRAHTGELFF. The DNA of the CDR3 is TGTGCCAGCACCCCGACTAGCGGGAGGGCCCACACCGGGGAGCTGTTTTTT.